The 22 T cell receptor beta chains below all came from one sample that was sequenced in a study of Ad26.COV2.S vaccination and SARS-CoV-2 variants. Only in-frame clones appear in the TCRdb table, and some are missing; sequencing was by immunoSEQ multiplex PCR. The sample consists of about 320,000 clones, around four fifths of them appearing once. Indicated treatment: roughly 18 received Ad26.COV2.S at low or high dose, single or two shots; about five received placebo; per-sample allocation not given. All samples were drawn on day 63, counting from the first vaccine or placebo injection. The source material was peripheral blood, sampled in a trial of Ad26.COV2.S vaccine versus placebo. Receptors were obtained from a person between 18 and 65 years old who received the Ad26.COV2.S COVID-19 vaccine or a placebo.

V usage is TRBV28 and J usage is TRBJ1-1; 7 bases line up with TRBD1. Unmatched junction bases numbered 11, after V lost 5 bases and J lost 5 bases. This CDR3 contains 15 residues. The germline CDR1 and CDR2 sequences are MDHEN and SYDVKM. The CDR3 reads CASSKLGGSGTEAFF. CDR3 nucleotides: TGTGCCAGCAGTAAGCTAGGGGGCTCGGGGACTGAAGCTTTCTTT.

The V call is TRBV5-1, the J call TRBJ1-1; 11 bases line up with TRBD1. The CDR3 length is 16 residues. The germline gives CDR1 SGHRS, CDR2 YFSETQ. Germline trimming cut 2 bases from V and 4 bases from J; bases unmatched to any gene: 7. This CDR3 is CASSLLLGTGGTEAFF. CDR3 nucleotide sequence: TGCGCCAGCAGCTTATTGCTTGGGACAGGGGGCACTGAAGCTTTCTTT.

This clone was observed once. The V and J genes are TRBV10-3 and TRBJ2-6; D is undetermined. This CDR3 contains 12 residues. Germline CDR1 and CDR2: ENHRY and SYGVKD. V was pared by 6 bases and J by 2 bases, with 2 bases between. The CDR3 sequence is CAISPGANVLTF. The CDR3 DNA reads as TGTGCCATCAGCCCTGGGGCCAACGTCCTGACTTTC.

CDR3 sequence: CASSRGTYEQYF. The CDR3 DNA reads as TGTGCCAGCAGCCGGGGCACCTACGAGCAGTACTTC. J is TRBJ2-7 and V is TRBV7-8; either TRBD1 or TRBD2 may supply D (5 bases each). The ends were cut back, 5 bases at V and 2 bases at J, with 7 bases in the middle. The CDR3 loop spans 12 amino acids. Germline CDR1 is SGHVS and CDR2 is FQNEAQ.

The V gene is TRBV28, the J gene TRBJ1-6, with 9 nucleotides matching TRBD1. This CDR3 is 16 amino acids long. Trimming took 2 bases from V and 13 from J; bases not matched to a gene: 12. Germline V gene lookup returns CDR1 MDHEN and CDR2 SYDVKM. The CDR3 DNA sequence: TGTGCCAGCAGTTTAGTAGGCCGGGACAGGGATTGGCCCCTCCACTTT. Its protein product is CASSLVGRDRDWPLHF.

The chain combines TRBV6-2 or TRBV6-3 with TRBJ2-1; D is perhaps TRBD1 (6 bases). This CDR3 region has 13 residues. The V and J ends lost 5 bases and 6 bases respectively, with 11 bases between them. The germline V gene has CDR1 MNHEY and CDR2 SVGEGT. The CDR3 nucleotides read TGTGCCAGCAGTACCGGACAGATCAATGAGCAGTTCTTC. Protein sequence: CASSTGQINEQFF.

The chain couples TRBV13 to TRBJ1-2; TRBD1 aligns across 10 bases. Germline values: CDR1 PRHDT, CDR2 FYEKMQ (reference sequence). This CDR3 has 17 amino acids. The V gene end was trimmed by 5 bases and the J gene end by 4 bases; junction bases not matched to a gene: 13. The DNA for the CDR3 is TGTGCCAGCAGCCCAGGGGGGGGACAGGGGAATGTCTATGGCTACACCTTC. This gives the protein CASSPGGGQGNVYGYTF.

The gene calls are TRBV30 and TRBJ2-3; 7 bases line up with TRBD2. Germline V gene data show CDR1 as GTSNPN and CDR2 as SVGIG (reference sequence). Trimming cost V 4 bases and J 7 bases; bases outside gene matches: 8. There are 13 residues in the CDR3. CDR3: CAWTAGLGNTQYF. CDR3 in DNA: TGTGCCTGGACAGCGGGGTTGGGAAATACGCAGTATTTT.

In its sample, this clone was seen a few times. This chain links TRBV5-1 with TRBJ1-1, with unresolved D. The germline V gene has CDR1 SGHRS and CDR2 YFSETQ. V was pared by 1 base and J by 1 base, with 11 bases between. This CDR3 comprises 15 residues. The CDR3 loop reads CASSLKVQANTEAFF. CDR3 DNA sequence: TGCGCCAGCAGCTTGAAAGTCCAGGCGAACACTGAAGCTTTCTTT.

V usage is TRBV5-6 and J usage is TRBJ1-6, with 9 nucleotides matching TRBD1. Trimming cost V 1 base and J 9 bases; bases outside gene matches: 5. Germline CDR1 SGHDT, CDR2 YYEEEE. The CDR3 contains 15 residues. The CDR3 loop reads CASSLQGQGSSPLHF. CDR3 nucleotide sequence: TGTGCCAGCAGCTTGCAAGGACAGGGGAGTTCACCCCTCCACTTT.

The V and J genes are TRBV19 and TRBJ2-4; D assignment may be TRBD1 or TRBD2 (5 bases each). CDR3 length: 15 amino acids. The V and J ends lost 2 bases and 5 bases respectively, with 13 bases between them. The germline CDR1 and CDR2 sequences are LNHDA and SQIVND (reference sequence). CDR3 protein: CASSIISGRQNIQYF. The CDR3 region has the DNA TGTGCCAGTAGTATAATATCGGGACGGCAAAACATTCAGTACTTC.

This clone has just one count. This chain uses TRBV4-1 with TRBJ2-1, with TRBD1 matching over 8 bases. CDR1 and CDR2 (germline): MGHRA, YSYEKL. The CDR3 is made up of 19 amino acids. After removal of 3 bases from V and 3 bases from J, the junction contained 16 bases not matched to a gene. Here the CDR3 DNA reads TGCGCCAGCAGCCAGACAGGGGCGATGCTTCCCGCAGTCTACAATGAGCAGTTCTTC. As protein: CASSQTGAMLPAVYNEQFF.

This clone was recorded only once. This sample also contains other DNA sequences that code for the same CDR3. The rearrangement joins TRBV20-1 to TRBJ2-1; D gene uncertain. Germline V gives CDR1 DFQATT, CDR2 SNEGSKA (reference sequence). Trimming took 1 base from V and 4 from J, leaving 2 bases between them. CDR3 size: 11 residues. The CDR3 region is CSARVYNEQFF. The CDR3, as DNA: TGCAGTGCTAGAGTATACAATGAGCAGTTCTTC.

J is TRBJ2-7 and V is TRBV27, with 9 nucleotides matching TRBD1. The germline CDR1 and CDR2 sequences are MNHEY and SMNVEV (reference sequence). V gave up 3 bases and J gave up 3 bases; unmatched junction bases: 6. The CDR3 is made up of 15 amino acids. The CDR3 here is CASSFSGQGGYEQYF. The CDR3 nucleotides are TGTGCCAGCAGTTTTTCGGGACAGGGAGGCTACGAGCAGTACTTC.

This clone has just one count. V is TRBV10-1 and J is TRBJ2-5; 7 bases map to TRBD1. This CDR3 contains 14 residues. V lost 5 bases and J lost 0; bases outside the gene matches: 3. Germline loops: CDR1 WNHNN, CDR2 SYGVQD (reference sequence). This chain's CDR3 is CASSPGQDQETQYF. CDR3 sequence (DNA): TGCGCCAGCAGTCCCGGACAGGACCAAGAGACCCAGTACTTC.

The genes are TRBV6-1 and TRBJ1-2; no clear D gene. The V gene lost 0 bases and the J gene lost 6 bases, with 5 bases spanning the gap. The CDR3 consists of 12 residues. Germline values: CDR1 MNHNS, CDR2 SASEGT. CDR3 bases: TGTGCCAGCAGTGAAGCCTGGCATGGCTACACCTTC. The encoded protein is CASSEAWHGYTF.

CDR3 sequence reads: CASSITPGTGTYNEQFF. In DNA, the CDR3 is TGCGCCAGCAGCATTACTCCCGGGACAGGGACTTACAATGAGCAGTTCTTC. The chain couples TRBV5-1 to TRBJ2-1; 9 positions agree with TRBD1. From germline, CDR1 is SGHRS and CDR2 YFSETQ. CDR3 length: 17 amino acids. V shed 4 bases, J shed 4 bases, and the junction held 12 bases outside the gene matches.

DNA of the CDR3: TGCGCCAGCAGCCAAGCCGTGAGGGCTCAGGGCTACACCTTC. Translation gives CASSQAVRAQGYTF. The chain couples TRBV4-1 to TRBJ1-2; D call uncertain. From germline, CDR1 is MGHRA and CDR2 YSYEKL. The CDR3 extends over 14 amino acids. V dropped 1 base and J dropped 8 bases, with 14 bases sitting between them.

The chain has TRBV29-1 and TRBJ2-7, with D maybe TRBD1 (6 bases). V was cut by 7 bases and J by 1 base, with 14 bases left in between. The CDR3 has 13 residues. Germline V gene lookup returns CDR1 SQVTM and CDR2 ANQGSEA. CDR3: CSARSRGSYEQYF. CDR3 DNA: TGCAGCGCCCGGTCCAGGGGATCCTACGAGCAGTACTTC.

The chain joins TRBV2 to TRBJ2-6, with TRBD1 matching over 10 bases. The V gene's germline CDR1 is SNHLY and CDR2 FYNNEI. V was pared by 6 bases and J by 7 bases, with 3 bases of the junction left unmatched. This CDR3 comprises 14 residues. The CDR3 nucleotides read TGTGCCAGCAGGACAGGGGGCTCAGCCAACGTCCTGACTTTC. Its protein is CASRTGGSANVLTF.

V gene TRBV28 combines with J gene TRBJ1-2, with D uncertain. Trimming removed 6 bases from V and 8 bases from J, with 10 bases in between. Per the germline V gene, CDR1 is MDHEN and CDR2 is SYDVKM. The CDR3 is made up of 11 amino acids. CDR3 sequence: CASSPHNGYTF. CDR3 nucleotides: TGTGCCAGCAGCCCTCACAACGGCTACACCTTC.

The chain employs TRBV7-9 and TRBJ1-2; possibly TRBD1 for D (6 bases). This CDR3 contains 16 residues. Trimming cost V 3 bases and J 0 bases, with 14 bases left between them. Germline assignment: CDR1 SEHNR and CDR2 FQNEAQ (reference sequence). CDR3 sequence reads: CASSLGATLTNYGYTF. The CDR3 DNA is TGTGCCAGCAGCTTGGGGGCCACCCTAACTAACTATGGCTACACCTTC.